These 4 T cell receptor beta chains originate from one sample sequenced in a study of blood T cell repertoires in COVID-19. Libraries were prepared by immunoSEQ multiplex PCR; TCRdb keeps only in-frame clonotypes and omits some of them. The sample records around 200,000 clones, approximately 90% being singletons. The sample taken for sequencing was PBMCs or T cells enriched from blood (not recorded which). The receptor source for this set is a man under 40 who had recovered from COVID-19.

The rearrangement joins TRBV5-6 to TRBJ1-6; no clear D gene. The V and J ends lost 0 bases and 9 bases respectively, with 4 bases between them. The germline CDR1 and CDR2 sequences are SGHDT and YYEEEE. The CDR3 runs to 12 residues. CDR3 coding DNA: TGTGCCAGCAGCTTGGGCGGTTCACCCCTCCACTTT. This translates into CASSLGGSPLHF.

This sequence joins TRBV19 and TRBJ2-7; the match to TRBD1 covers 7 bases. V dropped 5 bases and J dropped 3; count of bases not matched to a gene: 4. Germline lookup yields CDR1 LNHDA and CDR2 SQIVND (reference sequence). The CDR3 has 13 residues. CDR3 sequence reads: CASSPTGVYEQYF. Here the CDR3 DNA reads TGTGCCAGTAGTCCCACAGGGGTCTACGAGCAGTACTTC.

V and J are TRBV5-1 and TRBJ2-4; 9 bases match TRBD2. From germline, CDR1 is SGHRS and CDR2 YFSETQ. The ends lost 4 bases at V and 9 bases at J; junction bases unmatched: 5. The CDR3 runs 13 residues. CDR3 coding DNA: TGCGCCAGCAGCCTTAGCGGGAGAAGCATTCAGTACTTC. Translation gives CASSLSGRSIQYF.

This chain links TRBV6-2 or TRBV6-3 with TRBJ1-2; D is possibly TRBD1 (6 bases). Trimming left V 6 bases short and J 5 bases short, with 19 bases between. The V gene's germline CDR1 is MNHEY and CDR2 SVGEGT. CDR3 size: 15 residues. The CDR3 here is CASSHYRVESYGYTF. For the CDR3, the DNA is TGTGCCAGCAGCCACTACAGGGTAGAGTCGTATGGCTACACCTTC.